The clone carrying this TCR beta chain was counted only a few times. Its antigen is currently unknown. The sample is drawn from a study of CD8+CD57+ T cells in acquired aplastic anemia. Whole-study context: Some 10 million reads were obtained on average for healthy donor CD4+ cells. The study, taken as a whole, reports: The study identified around 28 CD8+ CDR3 sequences shared by patients and controls. Between the patient and control groups, CD8+ Simpson's diversity did not differ significantly.

The germline gives CDR1 MGHDK, CDR2 SYGVNS. Trimming pared 2 bases from V and 6 bases from J, leaving 14 bases between. The CDR3 is 15 residues long. Genomic DNA constituted the template upon which TCR beta VDJ and CDR3 profiling was performed. TCRdb re-derived calls from the reads in MiXCR, one entry per CDR3 protein. Of about 130,000 distinct CDR3 sequences in the sample, around 46% were seen once. Sequenced input: sorted CD4+, CD8+, or CD8+CD57+ T cells (not recorded which) from PBMCs. The gene calls are TRBV25-1 and TRBJ2-1, with D unclear. The TCR comes from a human donor in good health, serving as a control. In DNA form, the CDR3 reads TGTGCCAGCAGTGAAGTAGGGTTTTTGGGCAATGAGCAGTTCTTC. Protein sequence: CASSEVGFLGNEQFF.